This T cell receptor (beta chain) was found in a study of T cell repertoires in cytomegalovirus infection. Study summary: Matching HLA type and CMV infection were both indicated by public TCR beta signatures.

The sample holds a few counts of this clonotype. The antigen remains unidentified. MiXCR was run by TCRdb on the reads, yielding one entry per CDR3 protein. The sample yields some 400,000 distinct CDR3 sequences, 15% to 20% seen once. Overall study results and limits: Of the TCR beta families, the public ones yielded a cumulative frequency that identified carriers of CMV plus the relevant HLA. HLA-C-restricted, CMV-specific TCR beta clonotypes were dominant ex vivo.

The CDR3 length is 19 residues. V lost 5 bases and J lost 9; bases outside the gene matches: 17. Germline CDR1 and CDR2: MDHEN and SYDVKM. Sequencing input: PBMCs. The sequence came from a human donor in good health (CMV status not recorded). Some clones in this sample may be carry-over from other donors' samples. The V and J genes are TRBV28 and TRBJ1-6; 12 nucleotides agree with TRBD1. The CDR3 loop is CASSPTGTGGAWNVSPLHF. In DNA form, the CDR3 reads TGTGCCAGCAGTCCGACGGGGACAGGGGGCGCATGGAATGTTTCACCCCTCCACTTT.